This T cell receptor (beta chain) was profiled in a study of a mutant IDH1 vaccine in newly diagnosed glioma. Study-wide context: Treated individuals were around 60% male and around 40% female, averaging roughly 43 years of age. Earlier therapy was either radiotherapy, temozolomide, or both, and most got both. V12 fell at week 35 and V13, the study end, at week 47.

The time point: week 47, end of study. Vaccination used 300 ug of mutant IDH1 20-mer peptide per dose, with topical imiquimod. Eight vaccine injections were given to patients in weeks 1, 3, 5, 7, 11, 15, 19 and 23. TCRdb keeps only in-frame clones here, not all; method: immunoSEQ multiplex PCR. The sample includes tens of thousands of clones, about 86% seen only once; the top ten take around 13%. As regards this clone: The antigen is not known.

The germline V gene has CDR1 SGHDN and CDR2 FVKESK. With 4 bases removed from V and 1 base from J, the gap between germline ends came to 11 bases. The CDR3 has 16 residues. The sample consisted of PBMCs, taken from a glioma patient whose treatment included an IDH1 peptide vaccine. The rearrangement joins TRBV14 to TRBJ1-6; D might be TRBD1 (5 bases). This receptor was identified in a woman in her twenties or thirties with glioma. The CDR3 region is CASSLGETSYNSPLHF. The CDR3 region has the DNA TGTGCCAGCAGCCTAGGGGAGACGTCCTATAATTCACCCCTCCACTTT.